This T cell receptor (beta chain) was profiled in a study of OX40 agonist ivuxolimab in advanced cancers. Across the whole study: Partial responses were achieved by three patients, one with hepatocellular carcinoma and two with cutaneous melanoma. General observations from the study: Among the lowest peripheral clonal expansion occurred in 0.1-3.0 mg/kg partial responders.

The data were produced by immunoSEQ multiplex PCR, yet TCRdb's version contains in-frame clones alone and is incomplete. There are around 61,000 clones in the sample; roughly 85% occur only once, and 5% lies in the top ten. This clone was seen more than once but under ten times. Its target is not known. The sampling schedule covered blood at baseline, cycle 4 day 1, and cycle 7 day 1. The CDR3 has 15 amino acids. Germline-derived CDR1 and CDR2 are KGHSH and LQKENI. With 1 base clipped from V and 6 bases from J, the junction kept 4 bases outside the gene matches. This sequence originates from an adult with an advanced solid tumor such as melanoma, head and neck, liver or kidney cancer. V gene TRBV18 combines with J gene TRBJ2-1, with TRBD2 matching 9 bases. The material was CD4+ or CD8+ T cells sorted from blood, obtained in a trial of the OX40 agonist ivuxolimab. The CDR3 loop is CASSPQGLASNEQFF. The CDR3 nucleotides are TGTGCCAGCTCACCACAAGGACTAGCGAGCAATGAGCAGTTCTTC.